This TCR beta chain originates from a study of T cells in narcolepsy. Overall study results and limits: Comparing one patient's CSF and blood CD4+ clonotypes highlighted HCRT- and TRIB2-specific autoreactive clonotypes.

The CDR3 has 13 amino acids. Trimming cost V 4 bases and J 1 base, with 7 bases left between them. Germline V lookup: CDR1 LNHDA, CDR2 SQIVND (reference sequence). Points on this clone: No antigen is known for it.

The data were produced by immunoSEQ multiplex PCR, yet TCRdb's version contains in-frame clones alone and is incomplete. The sample lists around 31,000 clones; around 83% were seen once. The receptor was derived from a human donor with narcolepsy. The sequenced sample consisted of CD45RA- memory CD4+ T cells from PBMCs. The chain recombines TRBV19 with TRBJ1-1; D not certain. The CDR3 coding sequence is TGTGCCAGTAGTAGTAACCAGAACACTGAAGCTTTCTTT. It translates to CASSSNQNTEAFF.